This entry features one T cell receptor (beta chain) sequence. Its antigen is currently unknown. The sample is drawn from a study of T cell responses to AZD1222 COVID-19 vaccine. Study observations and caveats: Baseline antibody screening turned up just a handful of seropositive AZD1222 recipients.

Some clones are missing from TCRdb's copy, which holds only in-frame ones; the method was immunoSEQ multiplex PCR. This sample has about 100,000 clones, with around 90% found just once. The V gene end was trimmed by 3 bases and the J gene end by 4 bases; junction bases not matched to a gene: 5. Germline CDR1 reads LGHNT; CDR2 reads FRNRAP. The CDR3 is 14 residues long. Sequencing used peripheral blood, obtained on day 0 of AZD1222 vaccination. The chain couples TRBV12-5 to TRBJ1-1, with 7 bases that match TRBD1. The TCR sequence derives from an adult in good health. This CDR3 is CASGFDRQGTEAFF. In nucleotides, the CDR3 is TGTGCTAGTGGTTTCGACCGACAGGGCACTGAAGCTTTCTTT.